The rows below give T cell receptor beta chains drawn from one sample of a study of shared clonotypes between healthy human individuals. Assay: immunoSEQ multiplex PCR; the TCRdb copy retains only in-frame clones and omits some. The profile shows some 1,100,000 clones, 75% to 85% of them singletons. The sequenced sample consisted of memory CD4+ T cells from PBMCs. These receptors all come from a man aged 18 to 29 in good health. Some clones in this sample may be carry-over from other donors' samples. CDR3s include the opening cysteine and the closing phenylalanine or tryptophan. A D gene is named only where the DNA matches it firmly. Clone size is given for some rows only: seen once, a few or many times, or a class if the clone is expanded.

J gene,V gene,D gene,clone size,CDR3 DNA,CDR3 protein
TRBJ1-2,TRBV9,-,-,TGTGCCAGCACCCCCGCGCTGGGGGGGCACTATGGCTACACCTTC,CASTPALGGHYGYTF
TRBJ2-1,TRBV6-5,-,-,TGTGCCAGCAGTTACTCATCAGGACAGCTCCACAATGAGCAGTTCTTC,CASSYSSGQLHNEQFF
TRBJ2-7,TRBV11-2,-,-,TGTGCCAGCAGCCGCAACCCCTACGAGCAGTACTTC,CASSRNPYEQYF
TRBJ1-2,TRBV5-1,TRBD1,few,TGCGCCAGCAGACGGGGGACAGGGGAAATGGGCTACACCTTC,CASRRGTGEMGYTF
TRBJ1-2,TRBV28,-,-,TGTGCCAGCAGCCAGGAGGCTTTTAACTATGGCTACACCTTC,CASSQEAFNYGYTF
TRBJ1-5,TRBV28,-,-,TGTGCCAGCAGTTTTACAGGACGCAATCAGCCCCAGCATTTT,CASSFTGRNQPQHF
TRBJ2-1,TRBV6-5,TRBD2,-,TGTGCCAGCAGTTCCCCTAGCGGGGGATCCTACAATGAGCAGTTCTTC,CASSSPSGGSYNEQFF
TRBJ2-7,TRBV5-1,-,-,TGCGCCAGCAGCCCCGGGGCAATAAGCTCCTACGAGCAGTACTTC,CASSPGAISSYEQYF
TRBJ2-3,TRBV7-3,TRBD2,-,TGTGCCAGCAGCTTAACGTCGGGGGAGGGGTCAAATACGCAGTATTTT,CASSLTSGEGSNTQYF
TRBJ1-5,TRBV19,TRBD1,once,TGTGCCAGTAGAGAACAGGGGAATAGTGATCAGCCCCAGCATTTT,CASREQGNSDQPQHF
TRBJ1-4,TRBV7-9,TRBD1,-,TGTGCCAGCAGCTTACCCGACAGGGAATTGACTAATGAAAAACTGTTTTTT,CASSLPDRELTNEKLFF
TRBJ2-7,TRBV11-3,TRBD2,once,TGTGCCAGCAGCCCGAGTGGGAGGGCCTACGAGCAGTACTTC,CASSPSGRAYEQYF
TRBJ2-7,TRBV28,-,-,TGTGCCAGCAGTTTACCCTTGGGGCAATTGGGCTCCTACGAGCAGTACTTC,CASSLPLGQLGSYEQYF
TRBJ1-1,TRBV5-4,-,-,TGTGCCAGCAGCCCATCCGGCGGTAGCAAGGGAGCTTTCTTT,CASSPSGGSKGAFF
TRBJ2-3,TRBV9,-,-,TGTGCCAGCAGCCCCGCTTACACAGATACGCAGTATTTT,CASSPAYTDTQYF
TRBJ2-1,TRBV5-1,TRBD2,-,TGCGCCAGCAGCTTGGTTGCGGGAGAGCATATTGAGCAGTTCTTC,CASSLVAGEHIEQFF
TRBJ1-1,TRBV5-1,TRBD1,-,TGCGCCAGCAGCCTCGAGGGACAGCTGAACACTGAAGCTTTCTTT,CASSLEGQLNTEAFF
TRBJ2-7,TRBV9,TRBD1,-,TGTGCCAGCAGTGCCCTTGGTGGGACAGGGATTGGCGAGCAGTACTTC,CASSALGGTGIGEQYF
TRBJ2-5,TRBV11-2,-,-,TGTGCCAGCAGCGAATCGCCCGGTCCCCTCGTGTGGGAGACCCAGTACTTC,CASSESPGPLVWETQYF
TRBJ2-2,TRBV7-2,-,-,TGTGCCAGCAGCTTATTAGGGGCGTCTGGGCTGTTTTTT,CASSLLGASGLFF
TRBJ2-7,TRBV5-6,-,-,TGTGCCAGCAGCTTGGTCGCGAGCTCCTACGAGCAGTACTTC,CASSLVASSYEQYF
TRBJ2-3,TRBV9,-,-,TGTGCCAGCAGCGTAGAGAAGGGTTTAGCAGATACGCAGTATTTT,CASSVEKGLADTQYF
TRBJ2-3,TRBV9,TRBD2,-,TGTGCCAGCAGCCCGAGGACTAGCGGGAGCACAGATACGCAGTATTTT,CASSPRTSGSTDTQYF
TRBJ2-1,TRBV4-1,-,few,TGCGCCAGCAGCCAGGAGGGGCGAGGGCTTAATGAGCAGTTCTTC,CASSQEGRGLNEQFF
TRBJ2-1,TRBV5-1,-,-,TGCGCCAGCAGCCGCAGTGGGCCCTCCTACAATGAGCAGTTCTTC,CASSRSGPSYNEQFF
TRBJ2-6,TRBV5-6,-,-,TGTGCCAGCAGACGGGGGCCACCCATGATCTCTGGGGCCAACGTCCTGACTTTC,CASRRGPPMISGANVLTF
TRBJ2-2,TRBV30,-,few,TGTGCCTGGAGTAGAGGCGATGGGGCCGGGGAGCTGTTTTTT,CAWSRGDGAGELFF
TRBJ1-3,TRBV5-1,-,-,TGCGCCAGCAGCTTGAGCTCAGGCTCTGGAAACACCATATATTTT,CASSLSSGSGNTIYF
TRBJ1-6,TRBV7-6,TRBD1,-,TGTGCCAGCAGCTCGACCTTTCCGGGACAGGGGATTTTTCGTTCACCCCTCCACTTT,CASSSTFPGQGIFRSPLHF
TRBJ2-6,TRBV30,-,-,TGTGCCTGGAGTGTAGCCTCTGGGGCCAACGTCCTGACTTTC,CAWSVASGANVLTF
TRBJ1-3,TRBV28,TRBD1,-,TGTGCCAGCAGCCGCCAGGGGGCTAGGGGAAACACCATATATTTT,CASSRQGARGNTIYF
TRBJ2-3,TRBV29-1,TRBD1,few,TGCAGCGTGCAAAAAACAGGGGGCACCCCTGATACGCAGTATTTT,CSVQKTGGTPDTQYF
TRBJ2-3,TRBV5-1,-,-,TGCGCCAGCAGCCATCCTTGGGGAGACACAGATACGCAGTATTTT,CASSHPWGDTDTQYF
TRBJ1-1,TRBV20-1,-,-,TGCAGTGCTAGGAGGCAAACTGAAGCTTTCTTT,CSARRQTEAFF
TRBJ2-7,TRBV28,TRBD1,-,TGTGCCAGCAGTGAGGGGGCGCCGAACGAGCAGTACTTC,CASSEGAPNEQYF
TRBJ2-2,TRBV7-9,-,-,TGTGCCAGCAGCGTCACTTCACAATTCACCGGGGAGCTGTTTTTT,CASSVTSQFTGELFF
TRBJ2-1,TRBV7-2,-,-,TGTGCCAGCAACAGGTGGCTAGCAGGCGTCGGTGAGCAGTTCTTC,CASNRWLAGVGEQFF
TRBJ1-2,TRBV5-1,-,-,TGCGCCAGCAGCTTGGCCGGGCAGTCTCTCGGGGGCTACACCTTC,CASSLAGQSLGGYTF
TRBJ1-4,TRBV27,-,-,TGTGCCAGCAGTCTCTCAGGGCCCTGGGGGGAAAAACTGTTTTTT,CASSLSGPWGEKLFF
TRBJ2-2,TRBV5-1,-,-,TGCGCCAGCGGGAACCCCAAAGGGGAGCTGTTTTTT,CASGNPKGELFF
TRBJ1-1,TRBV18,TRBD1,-,TGTGCCAGCTCACCGGACAGGGGTGGGAACACTGAAGCTTTCTTT,CASSPDRGGNTEAFF
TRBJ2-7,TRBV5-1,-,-,TGCGCCAGCAGCTTGGGGGGTAACTACGAGCAGTACTTC,CASSLGGNYEQYF
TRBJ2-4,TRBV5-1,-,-,TGCGCCAGCAGTTTGGGAGCCAAAAACATTCAGTACTTC,CASSLGAKNIQYF
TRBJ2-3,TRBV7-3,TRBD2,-,TGTGCCAGCAGCCGGGGACTAGCGGGAGCAACAGATACGCAGTATTTT,CASSRGLAGATDTQYF
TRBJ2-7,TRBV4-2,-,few,TGTGCCAGCAGCCAAGAATACTCCTCCTCCTACGAGCAGTACTTC,CASSQEYSSSYEQYF
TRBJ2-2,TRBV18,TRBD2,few,TGTGCCAGCTCACCCCCTAGCGGAAACACCGGGGAGCTGTTTTTT,CASSPPSGNTGELFF
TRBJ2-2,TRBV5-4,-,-,TGTGCCAGCAGCCTTAGAGAGCGGGACACCGGGGAGCTGTTTTTT,CASSLRERDTGELFF
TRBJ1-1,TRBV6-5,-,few,TGTGCCAGCAGTCCCACTACACCGAACACTGAAGCTTTCTTT,CASSPTTPNTEAFF
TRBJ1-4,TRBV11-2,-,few,TGTGCCAGCAGCTTATTCGACGAAAAACTGTTTTTT,CASSLFDEKLFF
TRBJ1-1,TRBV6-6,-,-,TGTGCCAGCAGTTACGAGGGGTCCCGATTCGGAGCTTTCTTT,CASSYEGSRFGAFF